These T cell receptor beta chains were read from a single sample in a study of cytomegalovirus exposure and HLA in healthy donors. Assay: immunoSEQ multiplex PCR; the TCRdb copy retains only in-frame clones and omits some. The sample carries about 94,000 clones, 81% recorded once. Sample: PBMCs. Source of these receptors: a human donor in good health. Each CDR3 is given with its conserved first and last residue. Fields, in order: CDR3 protein, CDR3 DNA, V gene, clone size, D gene, J gene. The D gene is left open where the match is weak. Where a row states a size, it is once, few, many or the class of an expanded clone; other rows omit it.

CASSLTESTDTQYF,TGTGCCAGCAGCTTAACGGAGAGCACAGATACGCAGTATTTT,TRBV11-3,NA,NA,TRBJ2-3
CASSSSGTPDEKLFF,TGCGCCAGCAGCTCTAGTGGGACACCCGATGAAAAACTGTTTTTT,TRBV5-1,NA,NA,TRBJ1-4
CASNKQGGNEKLFF,TGTGCCAGCAACAAACAGGGGGGTAATGAAAAACTGTTTTTT,TRBV9,once,TRBD1,TRBJ1-4
CASSSPGGGTGELFF,TGTGCCAGCAGCTCCCCGGGCGGGGGAACCGGGGAGCTGTTTTTT,TRBV7-2,few,TRBD2,TRBJ2-2
CASSPTGTGGSRREAFF,TGTGCCAGCAGTCCCACCGGGACAGGGGGCTCCCGGCGTGAAGCTTTCTTT,TRBV2,NA,TRBD1,TRBJ1-1
CASSPAGGSETQYF,TGTGCCAGTAGCCCTGCGGGGGGTTCAGAGACCCAGTACTTC,TRBV19,NA,TRBD2,TRBJ2-5
CASSLGASNSEAFF,TGTGCCAGCAGCTTAGGTGCCAGTAATTCTGAAGCTTTCTTT,TRBV7-2,NA,NA,TRBJ1-1
CASSGSGVRSSYEQYF,TGTGCCAGCAGTGGTAGCGGGGTAAGGAGCTCCTACGAGCAGTACTTC,TRBV28,NA,TRBD2,TRBJ2-7
CASSEGRGGGASFNEQFF,TGTGCCAGCAGCGAGGGTAGGGGCGGGGGGGCGAGTTTCAATGAGCAGTTCTTC,TRBV9,few,TRBD2,TRBJ2-1
CASSAGPDAGTGWGYTF,TGTGCCAGCAGCGCCGGACCGGACGCCGGGACAGGTTGGGGCTACACCTTC,TRBV9,NA,TRBD1,TRBJ1-2
CASSYPSDRDYGYTF,TGTGCCAGCAGTTACCCCTCGGACAGGGATTATGGCTACACCTTC,TRBV6-6,few,TRBD1,TRBJ1-2
CASSSQGSGANVLTF,TGTGCCAGCAGCTCCCAGGGATCTGGGGCCAACGTCCTGACTTTC,TRBV9,NA,NA,TRBJ2-6
CASSYNMNTEAFF,TGTGCCAGCAGTTACAATATGAACACTGAAGCTTTCTTT,TRBV6-5,NA,NA,TRBJ1-1
CASSRDEGFGTEAFF,TGTGCCAGCAGCCGAGACGAGGGCTTCGGCACTGAAGCTTTCTTT,TRBV7-6,NA,NA,TRBJ1-1
CASSLSGEMGSEQYF,TGCGCCAGCAGCTTGTCGGGGGAGATGGGTTCCGAGCAGTACTTC,TRBV5-1,NA,NA,TRBJ2-7
CASSVGEGGYNEQFF,TGTGCCAGCAGCGTAGGGGAGGGGGGGTACAATGAGCAGTTCTTC,TRBV9,once,NA,TRBJ2-1
CASKVRAGTDTQYF,TGTGCCAGCAAAGTGCGGGCGGGGACAGATACGCAGTATTTT,TRBV2,once,NA,TRBJ2-3
CASSLVGQGRSSYNSPLHF,TGCGCCAGCAGCTTGGTTGGACAGGGCCGGAGCTCCTATAATTCACCCCTCCACTTT,TRBV5-1,NA,TRBD1,TRBJ1-6
CASSQGGWRPGGMMAARRETQYF,TGTGCCAGCAGCCAAGGAGGATGGCGGCCCGGCGGGATGATGGCGGCCCGGCGGGAGACCCAGTACTTC,TRBV14,NA,NA,TRBJ2-5
CASSPSGGRGETQYF,TGTGCCAGCAGCCCCTCGGGGGGGAGGGGAGAGACCCAGTACTTC,TRBV11-2,NA,TRBD2,TRBJ2-5
CASSRQDGYTF,TGTGCCAGCAGCCGACAGGACGGCTACACCTTC,TRBV11-2,NA,NA,TRBJ1-2
CASSGGQGTSYNEQFF,TGTGCCAGCAGCGGGGGACAGGGGACTTCCTACAATGAGCAGTTCTTC,TRBV7-9,NA,TRBD1,TRBJ2-1
CASSPQGLGNEKLFF,TGTGCCAGCAGCCCCCAGGGGTTAGGTAATGAAAAACTGTTTTTT,TRBV6-5,NA,NA,TRBJ1-4
CTSSQDILGGPGGREQYF,TGCACCAGCAGCCAAGATATCCTGGGAGGGCCGGGAGGGCGTGAGCAGTACTTC,TRBV1,few,NA,TRBJ2-7
CASSVGTGRGADTQYF,TGTGCCAGCAGCGTTGGGACAGGGAGGGGGGCAGATACGCAGTATTTT,TRBV9,NA,TRBD1,TRBJ2-3
CASSLPLGSGEKLFF,TGTGCCAGCAGCCTGCCCCTGGGATCGGGGGAAAAACTGTTTTTT,TRBV28,NA,NA,TRBJ1-4
CASSLVGENTEAFF,TGTGCCAGCAGTTTAGTCGGAGAGAACACTGAAGCTTTCTTT,TRBV27,NA,NA,TRBJ1-1
CASSYTGQFYEQYF,TGTGCCAGCAGCTATACGGGACAGTTCTACGAGCAGTACTTC,TRBV11-2,NA,TRBD1,TRBJ2-7
CASGRGQPQHF,TGTGCCAGCGGGAGGGGACAGCCCCAGCATTTT,TRBV27,NA,NA,TRBJ1-5
CASSYRRDRGRQPQHF,TGTGCCAGCAGTTACCGCCGGGACAGGGGTAGACAGCCCCAGCATTTT,TRBV6-7,NA,TRBD1,TRBJ1-5
CASSLAPRGGREQFF,TGTGCCAGCAGCTTGGCCCCGCGGGGGGGCCGGGAGCAGTTCTTC,TRBV5-4,NA,TRBD2,TRBJ2-1
CASSRGGQGTYEQYF,TGTGCCAGCAGCCGGGGGGGACAGGGCACCTACGAGCAGTACTTC,TRBV5-4,NA,NA,TRBJ2-7
CASSLDRTYEQYF,TGCGCCAGCAGCTTGGACAGAACCTACGAGCAGTACTTC,TRBV5-1,NA,NA,TRBJ2-7
CASRRGGSGGYTF,TGTGCCAGCAGACGAGGGGGCTCGGGTGGCTACACCTTC,TRBV13,NA,TRBD1,TRBJ1-2
CASRPAGGLKTQYF,TGTGCCAGCAGACCCGCGGGGGGTCTGAAGACCCAGTACTTC,TRBV27,NA,TRBD2,TRBJ2-5
CASSEEEWNPNEQYF,TGTGCCAGCAGTGAAGAGGAGTGGAACCCCAACGAGCAGTACTTC,TRBV6-1,few,NA,TRBJ2-7
CASTGTSLTYEQYF,TGTGCCAGCACCGGGACTAGCCTGACCTACGAGCAGTACTTC,TRBV6-5,NA,TRBD2,TRBJ2-7
CASSQARTGSEAFF,TGTGCCAGCAGCCAAGCCAGGACAGGGAGTGAAGCTTTCTTT,TRBV14,NA,TRBD1,TRBJ1-1
CASSQLYQGDTEAFF,TGTGCCAGCTCCCAACTCTATCAGGGGGACACTGAAGCTTTCTTT,TRBV5-4,NA,TRBD1,TRBJ1-1
CASSRWGRPGLAGGNEQFF,TGTGCCAGTAGTAGATGGGGCAGGCCCGGACTAGCGGGAGGGAATGAGCAGTTCTTC,TRBV19,NA,TRBD2,TRBJ2-1
CASSPTGTGGGYTF,TGTGCCAGCTCACCCACCGGGACAGGGGGAGGCTACACCTTC,TRBV18,NA,TRBD1,TRBJ1-2
CASSYPGLAGENEQFF,TGTGCCAGCAGTTACCCCGGACTAGCGGGAGAAAATGAGCAGTTCTTC,TRBV6-6,NA,TRBD2,TRBJ2-1
CASSWGGTSGETQYF,TGTGCCAGCAGTTGGGGTGGGACTAGCGGAGAGACCCAGTACTTC,TRBV28,NA,TRBD2,TRBJ2-5
CASSGGTGGNSPLHF,TGTGCCAGCAGTGGGGGGACGGGGGGAAATTCACCCCTCCACTTT,TRBV6-1,once,NA,TRBJ1-6